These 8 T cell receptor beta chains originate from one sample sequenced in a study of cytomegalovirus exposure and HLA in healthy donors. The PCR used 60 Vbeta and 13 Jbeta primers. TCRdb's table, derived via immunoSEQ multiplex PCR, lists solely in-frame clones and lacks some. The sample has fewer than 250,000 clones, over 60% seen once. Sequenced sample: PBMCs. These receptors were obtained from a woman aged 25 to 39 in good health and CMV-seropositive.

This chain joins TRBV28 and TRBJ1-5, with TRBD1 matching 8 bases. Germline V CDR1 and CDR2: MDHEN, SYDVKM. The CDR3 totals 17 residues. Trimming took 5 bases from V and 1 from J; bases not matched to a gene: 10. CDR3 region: CASSQITGGGSNQPQHF. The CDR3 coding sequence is TGTGCCAGCAGTCAAATAACAGGGGGAGGAAGCAATCAGCCCCAGCATTTT. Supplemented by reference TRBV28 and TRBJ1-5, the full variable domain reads DVKVTQSSRYLVKRTGEKVFLECVQDMDHENMFWYRQDPGLGLRLIYFSYDVKMKEKGDIPEGYSVSREKKERFSLILESASTNQTSMYLCASSQITGGGSNQPQHFGDGTRLSIL.

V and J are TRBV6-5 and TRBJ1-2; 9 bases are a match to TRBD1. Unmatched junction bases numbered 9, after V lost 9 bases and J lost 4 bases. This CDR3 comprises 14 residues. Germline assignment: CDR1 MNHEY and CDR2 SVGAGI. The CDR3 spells CASSRRQGGYGYTF. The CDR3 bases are TGTGCCAGTTCTAGGCGACAGGGGGGCTATGGCTACACCTTC.

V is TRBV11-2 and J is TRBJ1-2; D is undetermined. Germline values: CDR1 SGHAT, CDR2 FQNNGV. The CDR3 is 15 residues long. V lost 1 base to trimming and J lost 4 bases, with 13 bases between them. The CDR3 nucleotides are TGTGCCAGCAGCTTAGTGGCGACGACGGGCTATGGCTACACCTTC. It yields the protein CASSLVATTGYGYTF.

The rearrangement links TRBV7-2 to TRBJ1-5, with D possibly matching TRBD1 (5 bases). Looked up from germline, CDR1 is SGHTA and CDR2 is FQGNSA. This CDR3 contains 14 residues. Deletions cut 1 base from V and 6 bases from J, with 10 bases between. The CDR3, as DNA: TGTGCCAGCAGCTTAGATCAGGGCGCTCAGCCCCAGCATTTT. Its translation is CASSLDQGAQPQHF.

The CDR3: CASSSGQGLKETQYF. The CDR3 nucleotides are TGTGCCAGCAGTAGTGGACAGGGTTTAAAAGAGACCCAGTACTTC. The chain employs TRBV7-2 and TRBJ2-5; 8 bases agree with TRBD1. V gave up 6 bases and J gave up 3 bases; unmatched junction bases: 9. Germline V gene sequence: CDR1 SGHTA, CDR2 FQGNSA. CDR3 length: 15 residues.

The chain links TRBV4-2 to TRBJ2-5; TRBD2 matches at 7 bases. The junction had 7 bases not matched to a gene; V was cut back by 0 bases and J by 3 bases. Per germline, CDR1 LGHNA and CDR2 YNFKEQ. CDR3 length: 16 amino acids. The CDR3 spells CASSQDLPAGKETQYF. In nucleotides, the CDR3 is TGTGCCAGCAGCCAAGATCTTCCAGCGGGGAAAGAGACCCAGTACTTC.

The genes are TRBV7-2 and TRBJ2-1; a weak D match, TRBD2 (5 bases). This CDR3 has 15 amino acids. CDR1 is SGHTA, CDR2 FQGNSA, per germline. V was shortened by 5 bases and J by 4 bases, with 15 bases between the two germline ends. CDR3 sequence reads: CASSGYRERYNEQFF. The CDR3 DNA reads TGTGCCAGCAGCGGATATAGAGAGCGGTACAATGAGCAGTTCTTC.

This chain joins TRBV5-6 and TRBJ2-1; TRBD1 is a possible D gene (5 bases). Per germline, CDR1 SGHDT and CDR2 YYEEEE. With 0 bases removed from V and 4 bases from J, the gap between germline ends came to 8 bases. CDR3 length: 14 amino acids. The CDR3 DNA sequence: TGTGCCAGCAGCTTGGGGACACGTTACAATGAGCAGTTCTTC. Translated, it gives CASSLGTRYNEQFF.